Reported below is one T cell receptor (beta chain). The record originates from a study of T cells expressing NK-cell markers. CDR1 and CDR2 (germline): SGHAT, FQDESV (reference sequence). The CDR3 has 17 amino acids. TCRdb reworked the 5' RACE reads into one entry per CDR3 protein, no DNA. The table counts approximately 440,000 distinct CDR3 sequences; roughly 1.4% lies in the top ten. Sequencing used blood T cells: a sorted CD56 or NKG2C T cell subset, CD4+ or CD8+ T cells, or bulk PBMC T cells (not recorded which). This TCR came from a woman aged 50 to 60 in good health. The chain links TRBV11-1 to TRBJ2-5; TCRdb's D gene call, TRBD2, goes unchecked for lack of DNA. CDR3 in amino acids: CASSPQRAGGRGETQYF.